The clone carrying this T cell receptor (beta chain) was seen a few times. Antigen: not known. V lost 4 bases and J lost 4; bases outside the gene matches: 12. CDR1 SEHNR and CDR2 FQNEAQ come from the germline V gene (reference sequence). The CDR3 length is 17 residues. This specimen belongs to a study of T cell repertoires in cytomegalovirus infection. TCRdb re-called the reads with MiXCR, one entry per CDR3 protein. The sample lists about 770,000 distinct CDR3 sequences, about 28% occurring once. Study results and limitations: Pooled public TCR beta family frequency picked out CMV carriers with the relevant HLA.

The receptor comes from a human donor in good health (CMV status not recorded). Some clones in this sample may be carry-over from other donors' samples. Sample: cultured CD8+ T cells from PBMCs, taken from culture after CMV antigen stimulation. The chain recombines TRBV7-9 with TRBJ1-2; 10 nucleotides agree with TRBD1. The CDR3 loop reads CASSSWEGTGDTYGYTF. The CDR3 bases are TGTGCCAGCAGCTCTTGGGAGGGGACAGGGGATACCTATGGCTACACCTTC. The full variable domain, in which reference TRBV7-9 and TRBJ1-2 provide the parts outside the CDR3, is DTGVSQNPRHKITKRGQNVTFRCDPISEHNRLYWYRQTLGQGPEFLTYFQNEAQLEKSRLLSDRFSAERPKGSFSTLEIQRTEQGDSAMYLCASSSWEGTGDTYGYTFGSGTRLTVV.